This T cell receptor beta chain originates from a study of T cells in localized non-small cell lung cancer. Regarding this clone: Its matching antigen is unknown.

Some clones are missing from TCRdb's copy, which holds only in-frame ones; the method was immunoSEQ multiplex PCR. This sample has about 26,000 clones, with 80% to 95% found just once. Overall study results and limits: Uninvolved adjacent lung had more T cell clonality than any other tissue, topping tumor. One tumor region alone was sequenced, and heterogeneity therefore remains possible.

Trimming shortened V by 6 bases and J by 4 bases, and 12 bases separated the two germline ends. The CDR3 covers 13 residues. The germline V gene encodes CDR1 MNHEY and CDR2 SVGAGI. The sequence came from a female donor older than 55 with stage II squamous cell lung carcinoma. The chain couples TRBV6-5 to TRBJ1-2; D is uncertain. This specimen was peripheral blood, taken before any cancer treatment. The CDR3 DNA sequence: TGTGCCAGCAGACTGAATGGTTTCTATGGCTACACCTTC. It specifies CASRLNGFYGYTF.